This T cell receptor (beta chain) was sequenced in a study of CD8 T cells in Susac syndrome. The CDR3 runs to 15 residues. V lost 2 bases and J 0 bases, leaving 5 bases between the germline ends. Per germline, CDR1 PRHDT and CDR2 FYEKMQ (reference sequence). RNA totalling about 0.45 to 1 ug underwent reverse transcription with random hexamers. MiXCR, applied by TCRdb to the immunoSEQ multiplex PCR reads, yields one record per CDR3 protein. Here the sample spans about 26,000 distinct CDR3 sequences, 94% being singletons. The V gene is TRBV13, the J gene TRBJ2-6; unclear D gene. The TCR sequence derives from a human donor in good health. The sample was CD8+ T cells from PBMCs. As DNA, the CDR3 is TGTGCCAGCAGCTTAAGGAGCTCTGGGGCCAACGTCCTGACTTTC. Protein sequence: CASSLRSSGANVLTF.